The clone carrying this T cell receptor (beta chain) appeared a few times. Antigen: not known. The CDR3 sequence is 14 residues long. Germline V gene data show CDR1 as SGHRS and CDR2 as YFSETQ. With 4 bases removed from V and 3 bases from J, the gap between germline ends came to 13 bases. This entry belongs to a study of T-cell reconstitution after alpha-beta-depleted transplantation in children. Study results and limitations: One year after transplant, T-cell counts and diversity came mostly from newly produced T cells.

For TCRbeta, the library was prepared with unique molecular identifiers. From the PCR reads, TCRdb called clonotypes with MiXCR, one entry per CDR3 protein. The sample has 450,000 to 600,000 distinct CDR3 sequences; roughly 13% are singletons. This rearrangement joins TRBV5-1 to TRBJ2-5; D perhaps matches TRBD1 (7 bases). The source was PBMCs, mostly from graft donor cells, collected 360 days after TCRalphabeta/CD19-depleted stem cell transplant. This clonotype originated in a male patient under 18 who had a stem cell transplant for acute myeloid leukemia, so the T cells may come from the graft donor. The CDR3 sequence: CASSAGQTKETQYF. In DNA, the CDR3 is TGCGCCAGCAGCGCGGGACAGACAAAAGAGACCCAGTACTTC.